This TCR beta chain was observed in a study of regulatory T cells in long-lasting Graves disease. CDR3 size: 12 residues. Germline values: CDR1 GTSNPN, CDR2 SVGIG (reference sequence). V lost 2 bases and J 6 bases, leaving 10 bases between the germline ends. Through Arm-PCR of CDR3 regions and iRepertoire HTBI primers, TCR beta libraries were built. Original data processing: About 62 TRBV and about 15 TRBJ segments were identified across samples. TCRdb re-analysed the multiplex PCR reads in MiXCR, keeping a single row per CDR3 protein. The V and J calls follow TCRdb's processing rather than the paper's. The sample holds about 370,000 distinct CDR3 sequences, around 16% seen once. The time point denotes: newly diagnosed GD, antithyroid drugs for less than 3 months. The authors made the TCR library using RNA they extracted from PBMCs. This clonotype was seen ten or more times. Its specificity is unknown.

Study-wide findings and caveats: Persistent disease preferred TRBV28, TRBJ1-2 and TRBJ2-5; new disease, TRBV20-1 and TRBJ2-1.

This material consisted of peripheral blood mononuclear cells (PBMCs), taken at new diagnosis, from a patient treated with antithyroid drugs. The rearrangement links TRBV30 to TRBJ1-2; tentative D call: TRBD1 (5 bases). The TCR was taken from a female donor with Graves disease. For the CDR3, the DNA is TGTGCCTGGAGTCAGGGTTGGAATGGCTACACCTTC. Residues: CAWSQGWNGYTF.